The 6 T cell receptor beta chains presented below share a single source sample, sequenced in a study of identical twins. TCRdb itself ran the 5' RACE reads through MiXCR, one entry per CDR3 protein. The sample lists about 220,000 distinct CDR3 sequences, 5.5% to 7.5% seen once, with 14% to 15% in the top ten. These records were also assigned to another study, of T cells expressing NK-cell markers.

Sample: CD8+ T cells sorted from blood. The receptors come from a woman younger than 30 in good health.

This clonotype was seen a handful of times. The chain employs TRBV27 and TRBJ2-1; TRBD2 matches 7 bases. V was clipped by 3 bases and J by 10 bases; unmatched bases: 12. This CDR3 comprises 15 residues. Per the germline V gene, CDR1 is MNHEY and CDR2 is SMNVEV (reference sequence). This CDR3 is CASSFRGAGVREQFF. Here the CDR3 DNA reads TGTGCCAGCAGTTTTAGAGGGGCGGGAGTACGGGAGCAGTTCTTC.

CDR3 in amino acids: CASSQPGGNTEAFF. The DNA of the CDR3 is TGTGCCAGCAGCCAACCAGGGGGGAACACTGAAGCTTTCTTT. The chain couples TRBV7-8 to TRBJ1-1; 7 bases map to TRBD1. The germline gives CDR1 SGHVS, CDR2 FQNEAQ. This CDR3 has 14 residues. V gave up 5 bases and J gave up 1 base; unmatched junction bases: 4.

This clonotype was seen repeatedly, ten times or more. The chain uses TRBV7-2 and TRBJ2-1; the D is unclear. Trimming shortened V by 3 bases and J by 0 bases, and 9 bases separated the two germline ends. CDR1 is SGHTA, CDR2 FQGNSA, per germline. The CDR3 length is 15 residues. The CDR3 coding sequence is TGTGCCAGCAGCTTTATCGTGAGCTCCTACAATGAGCAGTTCTTC. Amino acid sequence: CASSFIVSSYNEQFF.

The chain recombines TRBV7-9 with TRBJ2-7, with D hard to call. Per germline, CDR1 SEHNR and CDR2 FQNEAQ (reference sequence). The CDR3 is 12 amino acids. V dropped 5 bases and J dropped 2 bases, with 7 bases sitting between them. The CDR3 is CASSPITYEQYF. In nucleotides, the CDR3 is TGTGCCAGCAGCCCCATCACCTACGAGCAGTACTTC.

This clonotype has only a few counts. This chain joins TRBV11-2 and TRBJ2-1, with D perhaps given as TRBD1 or TRBD2 (5 bases each). The CDR3 runs to 14 residues. Germline V gene sequence: CDR1 SGHAT, CDR2 FQNNGV. V was clipped by 5 bases and J by 2 bases, with 10 bases between them. The CDR3 is CASSHGAAYNEQFF. In nucleotides, the CDR3 is TGTGCCAGCAGCCACGGGGCAGCCTACAATGAGCAGTTCTTC.

V is TRBV5-1 and J is TRBJ2-7; D is unresolved. This CDR3 is 15 amino acids long. Per germline, CDR1 SGHRS and CDR2 YFSETQ. Trimming took 4 bases from V and 0 from J, leaving 14 bases between them. This CDR3 reads CASSPPEEISYEQYF. CDR3 sequence (DNA): TGCGCCAGCAGCCCTCCGGAAGAGATCTCCTACGAGCAGTACTTC.